The rows below give T cell receptor beta chains drawn from one sample of a study of blood T cell repertoires in COVID-19. Some clones are missing from TCRdb's copy, which holds only in-frame ones; the method was immunoSEQ multiplex PCR. The sample comprises 120,000 or so clones, 88% of which are singletons, and 1.5% rests with the top ten. Material for sequencing was peripheral blood. Source of these receptors: a human donor in a cohort sampled during active COVID-19. Both conserved end residues are part of each CDR3. Each record gives: clone size, V gene, J gene, D gene, CDR3 protein, CDR3 DNA. A D gene is named only where the DNA matches it firmly. Only some rows state a clone size, as once, few, many or a class for expanded clones.

clone_size: -; v_call: TRBV28; j_call: TRBJ2-7; d_call: TRBD2; cdr3_aa: CATIIPGGRIPYEQYF; cdr3_nt: TGTGCCACCATAATCCCGGGGGGAAGGATCCCCTACGAGCAGTACTTC
clone_size: -; v_call: TRBV29-1; j_call: TRBJ2-5; d_call: -; cdr3_aa: CSVQGSGQETQYF; cdr3_nt: TGCAGCGTTCAAGGGAGCGGGCAAGAGACCCAGTACTTC
clone_size: -; v_call: TRBV5-5; j_call: TRBJ2-1; d_call: -; cdr3_aa: CASSFASGVGNEQFF; cdr3_nt: TGTGCCAGCAGCTTCGCGTCGGGGGTTGGGAATGAGCAGTTCTTC
clone_size: -; v_call: TRBV7-9; j_call: TRBJ2-6; d_call: TRBD1; cdr3_aa: CASSLQPGQGEAGANVLTF; cdr3_nt: TGTGCCAGCAGCTTGCAACCGGGACAGGGGGAGGCTGGGGCCAACGTCCTGACTTTC
clone_size: -; v_call: TRBV15; j_call: TRBJ1-2; d_call: -; cdr3_aa: CATSRAAGSGGYTF; cdr3_nt: TGTGCCACCAGCAGAGCAGCAGGGTCCGGCGGCTACACCTTC
clone_size: -; v_call: TRBV10-1; j_call: TRBJ2-1; d_call: TRBD2; cdr3_aa: CASSPGTSYNEQFF; cdr3_nt: TGCGCCAGCAGTCCCGGGACTAGCTACAATGAGCAGTTCTTC
clone_size: -; v_call: TRBV2; j_call: TRBJ2-2; d_call: TRBD1; cdr3_aa: CASSPAQGAIGGELFF; cdr3_nt: TGTGCCAGCTCCCCCGCGCAGGGGGCGATTGGCGGGGAGCTGTTTTTT
clone_size: few; v_call: TRBV28; j_call: TRBJ1-5; d_call: -; cdr3_aa: CATSRGMGQPQHF; cdr3_nt: TGTGCCACCTCAAGGGGGATGGGCCAGCCCCAGCATTTT
clone_size: -; v_call: TRBV28; j_call: TRBJ2-1; d_call: TRBD2; cdr3_aa: CASSSPQGAGGGNEQFF; cdr3_nt: TGTGCCAGCAGTTCACCCCAAGGAGCGGGAGGGGGGAATGAGCAGTTCTTC
clone_size: -; v_call: TRBV3-1/TRBV3-2; j_call: TRBJ2-4; d_call: -; cdr3_aa: CASSQATTRNIQYF; cdr3_nt: TGTGCCAGCAGCCAAGCTACCACCCGGAACATTCAGTACTTC
clone_size: -; v_call: TRBV24-1; j_call: TRBJ1-2; d_call: TRBD1; cdr3_aa: CATSDRGQGAHGYTF; cdr3_nt: TGTGCCACCAGTGACCGTGGACAGGGGGCGCACGGCTACACCTTC
clone_size: -; v_call: TRBV5-6; j_call: TRBJ2-2; d_call: TRBD1; cdr3_aa: CASRRMGQDFNTGELFF; cdr3_nt: TGTGCCAGCAGACGCATGGGACAGGACTTTAACACCGGGGAGCTGTTTTTT
clone_size: -; v_call: TRBV13; j_call: TRBJ1-2; d_call: -; cdr3_aa: CASSQDSNYGYTF; cdr3_nt: TGTGCCAGCAGCCAGGACAGTAACTATGGCTACACCTTC
clone_size: -; v_call: TRBV15; j_call: TRBJ2-5; d_call: -; cdr3_aa: CATSRSRLQETQYF; cdr3_nt: TGTGCCACCAGCAGGTCGAGACTACAAGAGACCCAGTACTTC
clone_size: -; v_call: TRBV3-1/TRBV3-2; j_call: TRBJ2-6; d_call: TRBD1; cdr3_aa: CASSPRAGGAGANVLTF; cdr3_nt: TGTGCCAGCAGCCCGAGGGCAGGGGGCGCCGGGGCCAACGTCCTGACTTTC
clone_size: -; v_call: TRBV7-9; j_call: TRBJ2-1; d_call: -; cdr3_aa: CASSQGGRFGEQFF; cdr3_nt: TGTGCCAGCAGCCAAGGGGGTCGCTTTGGTGAGCAGTTCTTC
clone_size: -; v_call: TRBV7-9; j_call: TRBJ2-3; d_call: TRBD2; cdr3_aa: CASSSRLAKHSRDTQYF; cdr3_nt: TGTGCCAGCAGCTCGAGACTAGCGAAGCACAGCCGGGATACGCAGTATTTT
clone_size: -; v_call: TRBV7-6; j_call: TRBJ1-3; d_call: -; cdr3_aa: CASSDAGVGASGNTIYF; cdr3_nt: TGTGCCAGCAGCGACGCAGGGGTAGGGGCCTCTGGAAACACCATATATTTT
clone_size: few; v_call: TRBV5-4; j_call: TRBJ2-5; d_call: -; cdr3_aa: CASSSGLAQETQYF; cdr3_nt: TGTGCCAGCAGCTCTGGACTGGCACAAGAGACCCAGTACTTC
clone_size: -; v_call: TRBV5-4; j_call: TRBJ2-5; d_call: -; cdr3_aa: CASSFSGDLQETQYF; cdr3_nt: TGTGCCAGCAGCTTTTCAGGGGATCTACAAGAGACCCAGTACTTC
clone_size: -; v_call: TRBV7-2; j_call: TRBJ2-2; d_call: TRBD2; cdr3_aa: CASSDRAGGGGELFF; cdr3_nt: TGTGCCAGCAGCGACCGAGCGGGAGGTGGCGGGGAGCTGTTTTTT
clone_size: -; v_call: TRBV9; j_call: TRBJ2-7; d_call: TRBD2; cdr3_aa: CASSVGGSSYEQYF; cdr3_nt: TGTGCCAGCAGCGTAGGCGGGAGCTCCTACGAGCAGTACTTC
clone_size: -; v_call: TRBV5-5; j_call: TRBJ2-7; d_call: -; cdr3_aa: CASSLAARDSYEQYF; cdr3_nt: TGTGCCAGCAGCTTGGCCGCCAGGGATTCCTACGAGCAGTACTTC
clone_size: -; v_call: TRBV7-9; j_call: TRBJ1-2; d_call: -; cdr3_aa: CASSLAASGEGYTF; cdr3_nt: TGTGCCAGCAGCTTAGCGGCTTCAGGGGAGGGCTACACCTTC
clone_size: -; v_call: TRBV27; j_call: TRBJ1-5; d_call: -; cdr3_aa: CASSLSGNQPQHF; cdr3_nt: TGTGCCAGCAGTCTGTCAGGGAATCAGCCCCAGCATTTT